This T cell receptor beta chain was identified during a study of blood T cell repertoires in COVID-19. Study background: From the United States, Italy and Spain came samples of acute and convalescent COVID-19. Sample material is recorded as cDNA or gDNA derived from T cells, B-cell-depleted T cells, or PBMCs.

V lost 3 bases, J lost 6 bases, and 3 bases lay in between. The CDR3 consists of 12 residues. Seattle participants joined during active infection and were tracked over time. Original methodology: Researchers report that nucleated cell counts were estimated from reference gene primer amplification. Some clones are missing from TCRdb's copy, which holds only in-frame ones; the method was immunoSEQ multiplex PCR. The V and J calls and clone size come from that table; D and trimming were worked out from the DNA. The sample yields 140,000 to 150,000 clones, roughly 90% seen once. This rearrangement joins TRBV12-3 or TRBV12-4 to TRBJ1-6; D gene uncertain. This sequence originates from a human donor with COVID-19, enrolled during active disease. The donor label of this sample is uncertain. The sequencing sample was made of peripheral blood. CDR3 in DNA: TGTGCCAGCAGTTTCCTTAATTCACCCCTCCACTTT. It translates to CASSFLNSPLHF.